These T cell receptor beta chains were read from a single sample in a study of blood T cell repertoires in COVID-19. Measured with immunoSEQ multiplex PCR; TCRdb has only the in-frame clones, and not every one. Of about 160,000 clones in the sample, around 82% were seen once. Sequences were obtained from PBMCs or T cells enriched from blood (not recorded which). The receptors come from a man aged 35 to 55 who had recovered from COVID-19. CDR3s include the opening cysteine and the closing phenylalanine or tryptophan. A D gene is named only where the DNA matches it firmly. Clone size is stated in some rows and not others, as once, few, many or a class when expanded.

D: .
size: .
J: TRBJ1-5
V: TRBV5-5
DNA: TGTGCCAGCAGCTTTGGACAGTTCCATCAGCCCCAGCATTTT
CDR3: CASSFGQFHQPQHF

D: TRBD2
size: .
J: TRBJ2-3
V: TRBV7-3
DNA: TGTGCCAGCAGCTTGGGGCTAGCGGGGGGAGGAGATACGCAGTATTTT
CDR3: CASSLGLAGGGDTQYF

D: .
size: .
J: TRBJ2-7
V: TRBV7-3
DNA: TGTGCCAGCAGCTTAGGGGTCGTCAGGGATGGCTACGAGCAGTACTTC
CDR3: CASSLGVVRDGYEQYF

D: TRBD1
size: .
J: TRBJ1-2
V: TRBV29-1
DNA: TGCAGCTTCGGACAGGACAATGGCTACACCTTC
CDR3: CSFGQDNGYTF

D: TRBD2
size: .
J: TRBJ2-2
V: TRBV7-9
DNA: TGTGCCAGCAGCCCTCGGGGGGCGAACACCGGGGAGCTGTTTTTT
CDR3: CASSPRGANTGELFF

D: .
size: .
J: TRBJ1-2
V: TRBV6-5
DNA: TGTGCCAGCGAGGGGGGAGGGCTAGGGAACTATGGCTACACCTTC
CDR3: CASEGGGLGNYGYTF

D: TRBD1
size: .
J: TRBJ1-1
V: TRBV2
DNA: TGTGCCAGCGGGGGACCGGGACAGGATCTAGCTTTCTTT
CDR3: CASGGPGQDLAFF

D: TRBD2
size: .
J: TRBJ2-1
V: TRBV2
DNA: TGTGCCAGCACCCGACTAGCGGGGGGCCTGAGCTCCTACAATGAGCAGTTCTTC
CDR3: CASTRLAGGLSSYNEQFF

D: TRBD1
size: .
J: TRBJ2-5
V: TRBV7-2
DNA: TGTGCCAGCAGCTATAGACAGGGGGGACAAGAGACCCAGTACTTC
CDR3: CASSYRQGGQETQYF

D: TRBD1
size: few
J: TRBJ1-2
V: TRBV11-2
DNA: TGTGCCAGCAGCATCCCGGGACAGGGGCTTGGCTACACCTTC
CDR3: CASSIPGQGLGYTF

D: .
size: .
J: TRBJ2-3
V: TRBV7-2
DNA: TGTGCCAGCAGCTCGGGTTCACCTAGCACAGATACGCAGTATTTT
CDR3: CASSSGSPSTDTQYF

D: .
size: .
J: TRBJ2-3
V: TRBV6-2/TRBV6-3
DNA: TGTGCCAGCAGTGACCCCAGGGGCAGTTCAAATACGCAGTATTTT
CDR3: CASSDPRGSSNTQYF

D: .
size: .
J: TRBJ1-1
V: TRBV28
DNA: TGTGCCAGCAGTCCGTTACAGGGTGCGGGTACTGAAGCTTTCTTT
CDR3: CASSPLQGAGTEAFF

D: .
size: .
J: TRBJ2-1
V: TRBV7-2
DNA: TGTGCCAGCAGCTTCCGGGACTCCCCTGTAGGCCCCTACAATGAGCAGTTCTTC
CDR3: CASSFRDSPVGPYNEQFF

D: .
size: .
J: TRBJ2-7
V: TRBV5-4
DNA: TGTGCCAGCAGCTTGTTAGGGGGGGAGATCGAGCAGTACTTC
CDR3: CASSLLGGEIEQYF

D: .
size: few
J: TRBJ1-2
V: TRBV7-8
DNA: TGTGCCAGCAGCTTACGCCAGGGTGACGCGGTTGGGGGCTACACCTTC
CDR3: CASSLRQGDAVGGYTF

D: .
size: .
J: TRBJ2-7
V: TRBV5-1
DNA: TGCGCCAGCAGACAACCTTTAGGAGGCTTC
CDR3: CASRQPLGGF

D: TRBD2
size: .
J: TRBJ2-5
V: TRBV5-1
DNA: TGCGCCAGCAGCTTAGCGGGGTCTCGCCAAGAGACCCAGTACTTC
CDR3: CASSLAGSRQETQYF

D: TRBD1
size: .
J: TRBJ1-5
V: TRBV28
DNA: TGTGCCAGCAGTTTACCCGGGACAGGGGTACAGCCCCAGCATTTT
CDR3: CASSLPGTGVQPQHF

D: TRBD1
size: .
J: TRBJ1-5
V: TRBV28
DNA: TGTGCCAGCAGTTCCCCGACAGGGAATCAGCCCCAGCATTTT
CDR3: CASSSPTGNQPQHF

D: TRBD1
size: .
J: TRBJ1-1
V: TRBV19
DNA: TGTGCCAGTGGCCACAGGGGCGGCGGCACTGAAGCTTTCTTT
CDR3: CASGHRGGGTEAFF

D: .
size: .
J: TRBJ1-5
V: TRBV14
DNA: TGTGCCAGCAGCCAAGTGGGGGGGACGAATCAGCCCCAGCATTTT
CDR3: CASSQVGGTNQPQHF

D: TRBD1
size: .
J: TRBJ2-3
V: TRBV7-2
DNA: TGTGCCAGCACCTATACCAAGGGGTACAGGGGGCTGGGGACAGATACGCAGTATTTT
CDR3: CASTYTKGYRGLGTDTQYF

D: TRBD1
size: .
J: TRBJ1-1
V: TRBV2
DNA: TGTGCCAGCAGGGGGGAGACAGGGTACACTGAAGCTTTCTTT
CDR3: CASRGETGYTEAFF

D: TRBD2
size: once
J: TRBJ2-3
V: TRBV7-6
DNA: TGTGCCAGCAGCTTAGGGACTAGCCTAATTGCAGATACGCAGTATTTT
CDR3: CASSLGTSLIADTQYF

D: .
size: once
J: TRBJ2-3
V: TRBV10-3
DNA: TGTGCCATCAGTGACTCGTCGGATACGCAGTATTTT
CDR3: CAISDSSDTQYF

D: TRBD2
size: .
J: TRBJ2-5
V: TRBV7-2
DNA: TGTGCCAGCAGCTCGTGGATTGGGGGGGGGAAAGAGACCCAGTACTTC
CDR3: CASSSWIGGGKETQYF

D: .
size: .
J: TRBJ1-2
V: TRBV3-1/TRBV3-2
DNA: TGTGCCAGCAGCCAAGTACAGGGAAACTATGGCTACACCTTC
CDR3: CASSQVQGNYGYTF

D: TRBD1
size: .
J: TRBJ1-6
V: TRBV12-5
DNA: TGTGCTAGTGGTCTGACAGGGGGGAATTCACCCCTCCACTTT
CDR3: CASGLTGGNSPLHF

D: TRBD1
size: many
J: TRBJ2-1
V: TRBV7-9
DNA: TGTGCCAGCAGCTTCAGTCCGCTCAGGGGGCCTAGCTCCTACAATGAGCAGTTCTTC
CDR3: CASSFSPLRGPSSYNEQFF

D: .
size: few
J: TRBJ2-1
V: TRBV4-2
DNA: TGTGCCAGCAGCCAAGGGGCAGGGAACCTCTACAATGAGCAGTTCTTC
CDR3: CASSQGAGNLYNEQFF

D: .
size: .
J: TRBJ2-2
V: TRBV27
DNA: TGTGCCAGCACCCAACCCCAGGGTGGCACCGGGGAGCTGTTTTTT
CDR3: CASTQPQGGTGELFF

D: TRBD1
size: .
J: TRBJ2-3
V: TRBV24-1
DNA: TGTGCCACTGGACAGGGTACAGATACGCAGTATTTT
CDR3: CATGQGTDTQYF

D: .
size: .
J: TRBJ2-1
V: TRBV7-9
DNA: TGTGCCAGCAGCTCGACGCCCCGGAGTCCCTACAATGAGCAGTTCTTC
CDR3: CASSSTPRSPYNEQFF

D: .
size: .
J: TRBJ1-6
V: TRBV5-1
DNA: TGCGCCAGCAGCTTGGAGGGGTTCAATTCACCCCTCCACTTT
CDR3: CASSLEGFNSPLHF

D: TRBD1
size: .
J: TRBJ1-6
V: TRBV29-1
DNA: TGCAGCGTGGCGAACGGACAGGGAAATTCACCCCTCCACTTT
CDR3: CSVANGQGNSPLHF

D: TRBD1
size: .
J: TRBJ1-2
V: TRBV10-3
DNA: TGTGCCATCAGCGCCGGGACAGGGCTTGGTGGCTACACCTTC
CDR3: CAISAGTGLGGYTF

D: TRBD1
size: .
J: TRBJ1-4
V: TRBV19
DNA: TGTGCCAGTACCCGAACGACAGGGGGCGGTTATGAAAAACTGTTTTTT
CDR3: CASTRTTGGGYEKLFF

D: .
size: .
J: TRBJ2-5
V: TRBV3-1/TRBV3-2
DNA: TGTGCCAGCAGCCCCCCTCAAGAGACCCAGTACTTC
CDR3: CASSPPQETQYF

D: .
size: .
J: TRBJ2-7
V: TRBV18
DNA: TGTGCCAGCTCACCGGTCGCGGGGAATGGAGGCGAGCAGTACTTC
CDR3: CASSPVAGNGGEQYF